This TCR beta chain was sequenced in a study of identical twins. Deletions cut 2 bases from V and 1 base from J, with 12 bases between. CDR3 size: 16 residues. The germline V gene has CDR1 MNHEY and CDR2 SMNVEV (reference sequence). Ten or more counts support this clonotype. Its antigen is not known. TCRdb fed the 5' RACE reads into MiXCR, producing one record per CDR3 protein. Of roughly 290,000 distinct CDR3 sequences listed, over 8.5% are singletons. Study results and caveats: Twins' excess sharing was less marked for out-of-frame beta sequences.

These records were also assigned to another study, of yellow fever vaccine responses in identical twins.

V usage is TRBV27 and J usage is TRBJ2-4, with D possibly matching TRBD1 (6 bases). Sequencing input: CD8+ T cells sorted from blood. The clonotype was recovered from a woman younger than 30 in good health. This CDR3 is CASSLSLDRAKNIQYF. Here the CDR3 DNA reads TGTGCCAGCAGTTTAAGCCTCGACAGGGCCAAAAACATTCAGTACTTC.